This T cell receptor beta chain was identified in a study of long-term antiretroviral therapy in people with HIV (dated by TCRdb to between 2020 and 2023). About the study as a whole: The earliest samples were collected roughly a decade before the 2015 WHO recommendation for immediate ART, at a time when ART was usually postponed until CD4 counts fell. A retrospective serial study tested whether changes in peripheral blood TRB repertoire composition and diversity were associated with ART initiation and durable HIV suppression. A total of around 190 cryopreserved PBMC samples came from approximately 30 adults with confirmed HIV infection and were collected serially over a mean of roughly 6 years (range 1-12). Of the roughly 27 participants with HIV, 10 to 11 were female. No cross-contamination during QIAcube processing was seen in test extractions of a monoclonal T-cell line run alongside around 30 polyclonal samples.

The research as a whole found: No data were available on ART adherence, viral resistance or therapy changes, limiting inferences about post-ART repertoire changes. Expanded TRB clones identified before ART initiation dominated the repertoire at all time points, although this dominance fluctuated and declined in many PLHIV after ART. The samples were dated from the mid-2000s to the late 2010s, and the ART regimens that were used may be less effective than current ART regimens. CDR3 length ranges in HIV repertoires were narrower than in controls, and network structure suggested an antigen-experienced repertoire with only a slight naive shift after ART. A significant increase in TRB diversity was found to be associated with ART initiation, although TRB diversity was observed to remain significantly below that of transplant donor controls even after long-term ART. Because pre-ART samples had limited cell numbers, unsorted PBMC were profiled rather than sorted CD4+ and CD8+ T cells. Because PBMC availability was limited, only the TCR beta chain was sequenced, with no alpha chain pairing.

The CDR3 has 15 amino acids, counting the end cysteine and phenylalanine. CDR3 DNA only is kept here, 45 bases in frame from base 1. CDR1 and CDR2 were assigned from the germline V gene as LGHNA and YNFKEQ. The junction carries 11 bases between V and J, which are trimmed by 1 base and 4 bases respectively. The immunoSEQ hsTCRB v3.0 assay was used at survey level resolution for TRB variable region sequencing. The targeted TRB sequencing depth was about 35,000-55,000 T-cell genomes per sample. Pooled TRB libraries were sequenced on an Illumina MiSeq with a v3 150-cycle kit. In the source study's methods: Repertoire analysis was run in R within a reproducible Nextflow workflow that covered QC, data transformation and analysis. LymphoSeq2, an R package for exploring AIRR-Seq data, was used to implement the custom analyses. A handful of samples that produced fewer than 5000 total TRB sequences were removed, so 180 or so HIV repertoires were analyzed. Among the 200 or so HIV repertoires that were kept, approximately 61 were collected before ART initiation and under 150 were collected after ART initiation. Repertoires were downsampled to 5000 TRB nucleotide sequences, with summary statistics averaged over 100 downsampling iterations. Only TRB sequences with CDR3 regions of at least seven amino acids were retained for analysis. Diversity was measured with a Shannon entropy-derived clonality score and the Gini coefficient. Repertoire networks linked the top 5000 CDR3 amino acid sequences whenever two sequences differed by an edit distance of one. Antigen specificity groups and MHC restriction were predicted for TRB CDR3 amino acid sequences with GLIPH2. CDR3 amino acid sequences were matched against VDJdb and McPAS-TCR to flag known CMV, EBV, HIV or tissue antigen associations. Pre-ART, post-ART and control groups were compared with Wilcoxon signed-rank tests and Holm-Bonferroni correction. Sourced from immuneACCESS, this table was stored by TCRdb with only in-frame sequences that have V and J called. A share of the clones is absent; for the studies checked, an unresolved V gene accounts for under half, and the remainder has no known explanation. The DNA was the basis for D and trimming; V, J and clone size are from that table. Across this sample there are nearly 20,000 clones, with approximately 80% seen only once. In total, the top ten clones hold about 10% of the sample.

Regarding this clone: Its antigen remains unidentified. Base qualities were left out, and no much larger clone turns up one base away.

Participants were included only if at least one PBMC sample before ART initiation and at least two post-ART samples were available. Treatment was received in the United States of America by all participants with HIV. Cryopreserved samples of about 0.95-10 million PBMC were thawed and washed before DNA extraction. At the time of the earliest PBMC sample, participants with HIV were aged between roughly 20 and 60 years. PBMC samples were contributed by each participant from 1-4 timepoints before ART initiation and 2-8 timepoints after ART initiation, with a median of 7 samples. For every participant, serial HIV viral load, CD4+ T-cell count, ART history and demographic data were obtained. A Qiagen kit on a QIAcube was used to extract genomic DNA from unsorted PBMC, with samples processed in batches of 12.

The source of this sequence is a woman between 40 and 55 years old with HIV. The chain couples TRBV4-2 to TRBJ1-3; the D segment could be TRBD1, given 5 matching bases. Sequenced here: unsorted PBMCs, sampled 0.2 years after starting antiretroviral therapy. CDR3 loop: CASSQVGGDGNTIYF. The nucleotides read TGTGCCAGCAGCCAAGTAGGAGGGGACGGAAACACCATATATTTT.